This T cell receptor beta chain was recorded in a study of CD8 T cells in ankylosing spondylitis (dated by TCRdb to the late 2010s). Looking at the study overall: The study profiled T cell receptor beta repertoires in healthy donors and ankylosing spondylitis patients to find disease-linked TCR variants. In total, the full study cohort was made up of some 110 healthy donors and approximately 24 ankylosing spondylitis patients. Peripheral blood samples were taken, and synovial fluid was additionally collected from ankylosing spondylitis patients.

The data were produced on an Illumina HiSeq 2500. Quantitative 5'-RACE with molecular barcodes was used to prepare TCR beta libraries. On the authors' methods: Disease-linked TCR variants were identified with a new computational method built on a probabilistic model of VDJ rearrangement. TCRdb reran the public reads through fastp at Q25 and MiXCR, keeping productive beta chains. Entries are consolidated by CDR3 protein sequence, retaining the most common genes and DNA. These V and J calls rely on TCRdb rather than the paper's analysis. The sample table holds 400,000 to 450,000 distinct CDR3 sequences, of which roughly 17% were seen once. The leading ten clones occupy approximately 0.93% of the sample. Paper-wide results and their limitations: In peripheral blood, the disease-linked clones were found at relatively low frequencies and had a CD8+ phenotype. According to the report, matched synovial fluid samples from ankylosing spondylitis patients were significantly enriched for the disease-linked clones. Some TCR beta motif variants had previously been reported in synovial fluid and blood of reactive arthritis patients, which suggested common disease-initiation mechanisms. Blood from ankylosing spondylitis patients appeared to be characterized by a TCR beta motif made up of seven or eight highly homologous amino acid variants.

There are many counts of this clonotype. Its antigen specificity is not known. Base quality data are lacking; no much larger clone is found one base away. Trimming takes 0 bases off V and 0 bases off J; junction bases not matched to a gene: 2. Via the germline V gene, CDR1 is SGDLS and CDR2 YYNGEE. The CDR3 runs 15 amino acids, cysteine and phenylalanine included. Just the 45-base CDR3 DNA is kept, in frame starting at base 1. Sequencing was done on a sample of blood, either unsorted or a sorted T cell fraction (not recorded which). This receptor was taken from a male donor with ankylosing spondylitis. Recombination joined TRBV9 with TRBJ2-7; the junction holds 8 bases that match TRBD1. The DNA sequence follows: TGTGCCAGCAGCGTAGAGGGACAGGCCTCCTACGAGCAGTACTTC. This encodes CASSVEGQASYEQYF.